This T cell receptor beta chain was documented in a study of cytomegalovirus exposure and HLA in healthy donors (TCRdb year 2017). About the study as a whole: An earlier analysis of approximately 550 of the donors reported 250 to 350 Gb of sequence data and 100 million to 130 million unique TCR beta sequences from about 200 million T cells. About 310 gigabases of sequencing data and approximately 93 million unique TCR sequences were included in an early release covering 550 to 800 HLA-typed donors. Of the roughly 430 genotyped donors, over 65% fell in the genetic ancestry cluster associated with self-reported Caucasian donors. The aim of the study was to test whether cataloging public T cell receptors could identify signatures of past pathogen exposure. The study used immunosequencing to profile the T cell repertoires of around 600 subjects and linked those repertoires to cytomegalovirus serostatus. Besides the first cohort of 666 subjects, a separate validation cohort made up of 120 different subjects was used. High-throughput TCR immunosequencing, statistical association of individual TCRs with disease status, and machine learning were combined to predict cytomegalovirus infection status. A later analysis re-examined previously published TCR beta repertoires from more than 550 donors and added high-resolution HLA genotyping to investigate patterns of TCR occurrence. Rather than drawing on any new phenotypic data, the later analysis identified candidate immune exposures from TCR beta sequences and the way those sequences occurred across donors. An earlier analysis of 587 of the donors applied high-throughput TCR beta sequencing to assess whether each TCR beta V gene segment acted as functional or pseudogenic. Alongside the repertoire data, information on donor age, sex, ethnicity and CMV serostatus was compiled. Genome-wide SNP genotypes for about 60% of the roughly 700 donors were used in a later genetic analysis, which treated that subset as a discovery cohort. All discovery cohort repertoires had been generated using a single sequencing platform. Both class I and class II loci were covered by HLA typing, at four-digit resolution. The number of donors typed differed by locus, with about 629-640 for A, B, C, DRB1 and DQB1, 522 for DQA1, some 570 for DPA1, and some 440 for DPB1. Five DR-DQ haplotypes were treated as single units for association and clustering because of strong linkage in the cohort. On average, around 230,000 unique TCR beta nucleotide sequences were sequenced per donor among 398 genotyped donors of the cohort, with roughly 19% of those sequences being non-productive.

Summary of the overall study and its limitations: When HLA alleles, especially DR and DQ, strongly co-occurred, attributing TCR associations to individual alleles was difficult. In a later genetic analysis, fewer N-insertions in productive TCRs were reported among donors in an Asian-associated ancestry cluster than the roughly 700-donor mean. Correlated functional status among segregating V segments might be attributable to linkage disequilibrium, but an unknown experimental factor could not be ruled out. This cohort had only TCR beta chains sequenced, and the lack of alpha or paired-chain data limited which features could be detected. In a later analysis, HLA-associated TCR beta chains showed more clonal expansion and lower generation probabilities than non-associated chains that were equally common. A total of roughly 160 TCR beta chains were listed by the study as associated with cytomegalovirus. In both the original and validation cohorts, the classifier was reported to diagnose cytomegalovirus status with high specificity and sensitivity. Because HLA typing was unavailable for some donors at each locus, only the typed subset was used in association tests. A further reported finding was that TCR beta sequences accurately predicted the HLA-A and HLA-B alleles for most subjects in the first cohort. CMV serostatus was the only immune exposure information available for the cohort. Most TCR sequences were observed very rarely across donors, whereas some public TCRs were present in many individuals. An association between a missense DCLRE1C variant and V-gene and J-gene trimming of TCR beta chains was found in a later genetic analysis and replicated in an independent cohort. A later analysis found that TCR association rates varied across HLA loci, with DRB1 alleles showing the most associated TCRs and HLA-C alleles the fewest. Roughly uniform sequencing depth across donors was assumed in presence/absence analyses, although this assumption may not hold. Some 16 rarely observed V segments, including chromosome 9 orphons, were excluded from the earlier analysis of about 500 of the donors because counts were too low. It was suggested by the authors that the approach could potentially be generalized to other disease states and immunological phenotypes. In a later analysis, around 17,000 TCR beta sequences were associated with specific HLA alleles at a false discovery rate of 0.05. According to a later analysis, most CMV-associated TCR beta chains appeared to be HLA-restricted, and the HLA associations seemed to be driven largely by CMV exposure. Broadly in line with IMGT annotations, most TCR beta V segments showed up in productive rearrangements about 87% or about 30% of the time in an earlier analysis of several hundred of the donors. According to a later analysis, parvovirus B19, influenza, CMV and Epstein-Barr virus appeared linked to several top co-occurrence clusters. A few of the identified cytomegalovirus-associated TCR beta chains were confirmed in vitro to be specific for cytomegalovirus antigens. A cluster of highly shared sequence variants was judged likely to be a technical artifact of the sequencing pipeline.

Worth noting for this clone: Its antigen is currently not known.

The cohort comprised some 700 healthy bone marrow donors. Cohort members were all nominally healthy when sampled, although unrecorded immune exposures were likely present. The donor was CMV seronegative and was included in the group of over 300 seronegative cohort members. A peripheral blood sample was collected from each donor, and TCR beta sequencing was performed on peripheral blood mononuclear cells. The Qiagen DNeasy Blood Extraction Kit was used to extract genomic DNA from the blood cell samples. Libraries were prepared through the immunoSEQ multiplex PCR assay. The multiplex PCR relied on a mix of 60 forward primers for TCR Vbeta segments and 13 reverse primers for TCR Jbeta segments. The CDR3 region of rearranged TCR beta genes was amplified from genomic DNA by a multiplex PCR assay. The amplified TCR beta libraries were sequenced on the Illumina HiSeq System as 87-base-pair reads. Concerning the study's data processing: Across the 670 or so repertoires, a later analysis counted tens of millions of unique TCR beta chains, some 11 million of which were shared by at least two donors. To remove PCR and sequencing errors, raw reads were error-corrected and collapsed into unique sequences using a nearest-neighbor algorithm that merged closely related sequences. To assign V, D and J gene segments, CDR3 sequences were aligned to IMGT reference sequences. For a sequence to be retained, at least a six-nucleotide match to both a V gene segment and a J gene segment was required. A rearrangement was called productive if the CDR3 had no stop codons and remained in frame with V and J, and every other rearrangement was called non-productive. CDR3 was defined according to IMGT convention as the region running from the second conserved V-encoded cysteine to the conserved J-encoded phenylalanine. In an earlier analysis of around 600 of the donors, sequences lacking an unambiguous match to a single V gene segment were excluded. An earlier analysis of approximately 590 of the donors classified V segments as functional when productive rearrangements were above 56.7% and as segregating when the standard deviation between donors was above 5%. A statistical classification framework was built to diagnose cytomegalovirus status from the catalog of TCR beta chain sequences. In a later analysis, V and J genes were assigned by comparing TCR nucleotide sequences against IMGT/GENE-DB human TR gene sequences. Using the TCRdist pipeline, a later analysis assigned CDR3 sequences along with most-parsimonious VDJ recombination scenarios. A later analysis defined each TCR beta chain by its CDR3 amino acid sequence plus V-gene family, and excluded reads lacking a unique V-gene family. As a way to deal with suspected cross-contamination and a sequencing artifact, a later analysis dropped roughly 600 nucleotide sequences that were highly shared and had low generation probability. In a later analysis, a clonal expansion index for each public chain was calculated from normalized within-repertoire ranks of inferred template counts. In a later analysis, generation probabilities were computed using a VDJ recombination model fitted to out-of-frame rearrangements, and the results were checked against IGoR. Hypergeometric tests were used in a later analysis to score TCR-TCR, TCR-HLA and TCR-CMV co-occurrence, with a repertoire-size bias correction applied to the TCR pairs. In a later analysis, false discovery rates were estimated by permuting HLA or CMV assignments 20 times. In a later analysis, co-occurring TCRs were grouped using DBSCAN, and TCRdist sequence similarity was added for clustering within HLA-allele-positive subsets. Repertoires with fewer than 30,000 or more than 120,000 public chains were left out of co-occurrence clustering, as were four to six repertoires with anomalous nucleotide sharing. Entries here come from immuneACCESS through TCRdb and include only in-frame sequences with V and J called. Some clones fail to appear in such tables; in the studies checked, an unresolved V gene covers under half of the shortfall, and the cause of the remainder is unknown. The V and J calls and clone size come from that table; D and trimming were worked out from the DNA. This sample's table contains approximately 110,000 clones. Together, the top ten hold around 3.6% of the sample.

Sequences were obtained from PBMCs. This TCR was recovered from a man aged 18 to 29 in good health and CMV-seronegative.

CDR3 loop: CASSPGQIGELFF. The bases read TGTGCCAGCAGCCCCGGACAGATCGGGGAGCTGTTTTTT. The V and J genes are TRBV7-9 and TRBJ2-2; the best D guess is TRBD1, with 6 bases matching. The germline V gene (reference sequence) provides CDR1 SEHNR and CDR2 FQNEAQ. V loses 5 bases of germline sequence and J loses 7 bases, and the interval between the two ends is 11 bases. Inclusive of the bounding cysteine and phenylalanine, the CDR3 is 13 residues long. Here the CDR3 DNA is all that survives: 39 bases in frame from base 1.